Sequencing of this T cell receptor beta chain was carried out in a study of control samples from healthy donors and cancer patients. Generated by immunoSEQ multiplex PCR, the TCRdb table keeps only in-frame clones and is missing some. This sample has about 100,000 clones, with about 86% found just once. The source of this sequence is a man between 25 and 39 years old in good health. The sequenced material came from blood.

CDR3 amino acids: CACSQRANEKLFF. The CDR3 DNA sequence: TGTGCCTGTTCACAGCGAGCTAATGAAAAACTGTTTTTT. V is TRBV30 and J is TRBJ1-4; D is ambiguous. This CDR3 region has 13 residues. Trimming shortened V by 6 bases and J by 3 bases, and 11 bases separated the two germline ends. From germline, CDR1 is GTSNPN and CDR2 SVGIG (reference sequence).